A single sample gave rise to the 18 T cell receptor beta chains below, sequenced in a study of blood T cell repertoires in COVID-19 (dated by TCRdb to between 2020 and 2021). Library preparation used the immunoSEQ multiplex PCR assay. This immuneACCESS table, as held by TCRdb, lists in-frame sequences with V and J called but not all clones. Of the missing ones, under half trace to an unresolved V gene in checked studies; the others have no known cause. Recorded for this sample are about 140,000 clones; around 83% of them occurred a single time. Of the sample, approximately 1.4% falls within the top ten clones. What was sequenced was peripheral blood. Receptors were obtained from a human donor in a cohort sampled during active COVID-19.

The chain couples TRBV6-1 to TRBJ2-3; weak D call: TRBD2 (6 bases). Germline CDR1 MNHNS, CDR2 SASEGT. The V end lost 3 bases, the J end lost 2 bases, and 12 bases lay between the germline ends. This CDR3 comprises 15 residues. CDR3 nucleotide sequence: TGTGCCAGCAGTGATAAGCGGGTCTCCACAGATACGCAGTATTTT. Translated, it gives CASSDKRVSTDTQYF.

The rearrangement links TRBV19 to TRBJ2-5, with TRBD1 matching 7 bases. The V segment lost 5 bases and the J segment 0 bases; nucleotides outside the gene matches: 9. This CDR3 region has 16 residues. CDR1 and CDR2 (germline): LNHDA, SQIVND (reference sequence). CDR3 DNA sequence: TGTGCCAGTAGTCTCACCCAGACAGGGAACCAAGAGACCCAGTACTTC. Translated, it gives CASSLTQTGNQETQYF.

The count of this clone is one. The chain couples TRBV6-5 to TRBJ2-7; tentative D call: TRBD2 (6 bases). Trimming stripped 5 bases from V and 5 bases from J, with 16 bases between. Germline V gene data show CDR1 as MNHEY and CDR2 as SVGAGI. The CDR3 totals 14 residues. The CDR3 region is CASSRLGIQDEQYF. The CDR3 bases are TGTGCCAGCAGTCGACTAGGCATTCAAGACGAGCAGTACTTC.

This clone was found a few times. The chain joins TRBV6-4 to TRBJ2-1; maybe TRBD2 (6 bases). With 0 bases removed from V and 0 bases from J, the gap between germline ends came to 9 bases. Germline V gene data show CDR1 as MRHNA and CDR2 as SNTAGT. CDR3 length: 16 residues. For the CDR3, the DNA is TGTGCCAGCAGTGACTCTGCGGGGACCTCCTACAATGAGCAGTTCTTC. Its translation: CASSDSAGTSYNEQFF.

Details on this clone: The junction differs from germline at one of its ends, possibly a read error. This chain links TRBV11-2 with TRBJ2-5, with 10 bases identical to TRBD2. This CDR3 is 11 amino acids long. Germline V gene lookup returns CDR1 SGHAT and CDR2 FQNNGV. The CDR3 loop is CGSGREETQYF. For the CDR3, the DNA is TGCGGGAGCGGGAGGGAAGAGACCCAGTACTTC.

The rearrangement joins TRBV5-1 to TRBJ1-5; D perhaps matches TRBD1 (5 bases). Deletions cut 0 bases from V and 6 bases from J, with 13 bases between. The CDR3 length is 15 residues. The V gene's germline CDR1 is SGHRS and CDR2 YFSETQ. CDR3 region: CASSLDGRELQPQHF. Here the CDR3 DNA reads TGCGCCAGCAGCTTGGATGGCAGGGAACTTCAGCCCCAGCATTTT.

The V and J genes are TRBV9 and TRBJ1-6, with 7 bases identical to TRBD1. From germline, CDR1 is SGDLS and CDR2 YYNGEE. V gave up 1 base and J gave up 7 bases; unmatched junction bases: 5. CDR3 length: 15 residues. CDR3 coding DNA: TGTGCCAGCAGCGTAAGTCACAGGGGCAATTCACCCCTCCACTTT. Protein sequence: CASSVSHRGNSPLHF.

Details on this clone: This CDR3 is also generated by other DNA sequences in the sample. The rearrangement uses TRBV20-1 and TRBJ1-5, with D unclear. CDR1 is DFQATT, CDR2 SNEGSKA, per germline (reference sequence). Between the trimmed V and J ends, which lost 3 bases and 2 bases, there was a span of 8 bases. This CDR3 spans 13 amino acids. The CDR3 sequence is CSASRQGNQPQHF. The CDR3 DNA is TGCAGTGCTAGTAGGCAGGGCAATCAGCCCCAGCATTTT.

J is TRBJ2-5 and V is TRBV5-1, with 7 bases fitting TRBD1. This CDR3 is 14 amino acids long. From germline, CDR1 is SGHRS and CDR2 YFSETQ. Trimming cost V 4 bases and J 5 bases; bases outside gene matches: 8. The CDR3 is CASSLGTVGETQYF. The DNA of the CDR3 is TGCGCCAGCAGCCTCGGGACAGTTGGGGAGACCCAGTACTTC.

This clone was seen a handful of times. The chain recombines TRBV5-4 with TRBJ2-3; no clear D. Germline lookup yields CDR1 SGHNT and CDR2 YYREEE (reference sequence). This CDR3 spans 14 amino acids. V shed 3 bases and J shed 1 base, with 9 bases lying between them. CDR3 DNA: TGTGCCAGCAGCTCAAGAGGAGGCACAGATACGCAGTATTTT. Translation: CASSSRGGTDTQYF.

In this sample, this clone turned up once. The chain links TRBV5-1 to TRBJ2-5, with D possibly TRBD1 on 6 matching bases. The V end was cut by 5 bases, the J end by 5 bases, with 16 bases between. The CDR3 is 14 amino acids. Looked up from germline, CDR1 is SGHRS and CDR2 is YFSETQ. CDR3 loop: CASSRLGGAETQYF. CDR3 nucleotide sequence: TGCGCCAGCAGTCGTCTTGGGGGCGCGGAGACCCAGTACTTC.

The chain couples TRBV7-8 to TRBJ1-1; D is possibly TRBD1 (5 bases). The V end was cut by 5 bases, the J end by 5 bases, with 15 bases between. Looked up from germline, CDR1 is SGHVS and CDR2 is FQNEAQ. This CDR3 is 14 amino acids long. The CDR3 sequence is CASSPTPGGTEAFF. The DNA of the CDR3 is TGTGCCAGCAGCCCGACCCCCGGGGGAACTGAAGCTTTCTTT.

The chain employs TRBV11-2 and TRBJ2-2; TRBD2 agrees at 8 bases. The CDR3 extends over 16 amino acids. V lost 5 bases to trimming and J lost 1 base; unmatched junction nucleotides: 6. Germline V gives CDR1 SGHAT, CDR2 FQNNGV. The DNA of the CDR3 is TGTGCCAGCAGCACTGGGACTAGTGGGAACACCGGGGAGCTGTTTTTT. This sequence encodes CASSTGTSGNTGELFF.

The V and J genes are TRBV7-8 and TRBJ2-7; 9 bases align to TRBD1. This CDR3 region has 15 residues. Trimming took 5 bases from V and 4 from J; bases not matched to a gene: 9. CDR1 and CDR2 from the germline V gene are SGHVS and FQNEAQ. The CDR3, as DNA: TGTGCCAGCAGCCCACATGCCGGGACAGGGTACGAGCAGTACTTC. Amino acids: CASSPHAGTGYEQYF.

The chain has TRBV12-3 or TRBV12-4 and TRBJ1-3, with 8 bases matching TRBD1. The CDR3 contains 13 residues. V was pared by 6 bases and J by 8 bases, with 6 bases of the junction left unmatched. CDR3 coding DNA: TGTGCCAGCAGCCCCGACAGGGGCGACACCATATATTTT. Protein product: CASSPDRGDTIYF.

The chain has TRBV2 and TRBJ2-7; 8 bases match TRBD1. Trimming at V came to 5 bases and at J to 6 bases, leaving 3 bases not matched to a gene. Germline CDR1 and CDR2: SNHLY and FYNNEI. The CDR3 extends over 12 amino acids. CDR3 in DNA: TGTGCCAGCAGTTATACAGGGGGCGAGCAGTACTTC. Translating gives CASSYTGGEQYF.

The chain links TRBV9 to TRBJ2-2; possible D gene TRBD2, 6 bases. Per the germline V gene, CDR1 is SGDLS and CDR2 is YYNGEE. CDR3 length equals 16 residues. The ends were cut back, 4 bases at V and 6 bases at J, with 19 bases in the middle. CDR3 amino acids: CASSSSWRDGAGELFF. The CDR3 nucleotides read TGTGCCAGCAGCTCCAGCTGGCGGGACGGGGCCGGGGAGCTGTTTTTT.

V usage is TRBV18 and J usage is TRBJ2-1, with 11 bases that match TRBD2. This CDR3 is 15 amino acids long. The V and J ends lost 1 base and 9 bases, in that order; junction bases with no gene match: 5. Germline V lookup: CDR1 KGHSH, CDR2 LQKENI. The CDR3 is CASSPLTSGNVEQFF. DNA for the CDR3: TGTGCCAGCTCACCACTGACTAGCGGGAACGTTGAGCAGTTCTTC.